Below, one T cell receptor (beta chain) is given with its context. This sample stems from a study of blood T cell repertoires in COVID-19. Clinical history reported by participants formed the basis on which cohorts were assigned. Trimming pared 2 bases from V and 4 bases from J, leaving 15 bases between. Germline CDR1 reads MNHEY; CDR2 reads SVGAGI. The CDR3 totals 16 residues. The repertoire was sequenced with immunoSEQ multiplex PCR; TCRdb's copy has only in-frame clones and lacks some. The data contain under 300,000 clones, 75% to 90% of them singletons. The source of this sequence is a middle-aged woman who had been exposed to COVID-19. This rearrangement joins TRBV6-5 to TRBJ2-1, with a weak D call TRBD1 (6 bases). The specimen was PBMCs or T cells enriched from blood (not recorded which). As DNA, the CDR3 is TGTGCCAGCAGTTACGGTTTAGGGACACTTTACAATGAGCAGTTCTTC. Amino acids: CASSYGLGTLYNEQFF.